The 9 T cell receptor beta chains reported below all come from one sample, sequenced in a study (dated by TCRdb to the mid-2010s). The library was made by RT-PCR. For sequencing, an Illumina MiSeq was employed. TCRdb ran its own pipeline on the public reads, namely fastp trimming at Q25 and MiXCR clone calling, and kept in-frame beta chains. A single entry per CDR3 protein holds the most common genes and DNA from its merged rows. This sample lists 650,000 to 800,000 distinct CDR3 sequences; approximately 15% were detected once. Roughly 3.9% of the sample is taken by the ten largest. Sequenced input: memory CD4+ T cells from blood. These receptors were obtained from a female donor in good health, serving as a healthy control.

J is TRBJ2-7 and V is TRBV20-1, with TRBD2 matching 7 bases. Germline CDR1 and CDR2: DFQATT and SNEGSKA (reference sequence). J gave up 3 bases and V 3 bases, and 2 bases lay outside the gene matches. The CDR3 is made up of 12 amino acids. In DNA form, the CDR3 reads TGCAGTGCTAGGTGGGGGGGCTACGAGCAGTACTTC. This sequence encodes CSARWGGYEQYF.

This clonotype has at least ten counts. The chain is built from TRBV5-1 and TRBJ2-7; D is undetermined. The CDR3 runs to 16 residues. Germline CDR1 SGHRS, CDR2 YFSETQ. The V end lost 1 base, the J end lost 2 bases, and 16 bases lay between the germline ends. The CDR3 DNA reads as TGCGCCAGCAGCTTGAGTTACCCCACGCCGGCCTACGAGCAGTACTTC. It encodes CASSLSYPTPAYEQYF.

The sample holds many counts of this clonotype. The chain recombines TRBV7-9 with TRBJ1-4; TRBD1 matches 7 bases. V shed 5 bases and J 3 bases; nucleotides not matched to a gene: 3. CDR1 SEHNR and CDR2 FQNEAQ come from the germline V gene (reference sequence). This CDR3 is built from 14 residues. CDR3 region: CASSPGTANEKLFF. The CDR3 nucleotides are TGTGCCAGCAGCCCGGGGACAGCTAATGAAAAACTGTTTTTT.

The chain links TRBV4-2 to TRBJ2-3; unclear D gene. Germline V gives CDR1 LGHNA, CDR2 YNFKEQ. V dropped 0 bases and J dropped 1 base, with 5 bases sitting between them. This CDR3 is 14 amino acids long. The CDR3 loop reads CASSQDYGTDTQYF. The CDR3 region has the DNA TGTGCCAGCAGCCAAGATTATGGCACAGATACGCAGTATTTT.

The rearrangement links TRBV5-5 to TRBJ2-1, with 9 bases identical to TRBD2. Germline-derived CDR1 and CDR2 are SGHKS and YYEKEE (reference sequence). V was pared by 5 bases and J by 0 bases, with 9 bases of the junction left unmatched. CDR3 size: 17 residues. CDR3 sequence reads: CASRSPAGGRSYNEQFF. The CDR3 DNA is TGTGCCAGCAGATCCCCAGCGGGAGGACGCTCCTACAATGAGCAGTTCTTC.

This clonotype was detected many times. The chain couples TRBV20-1 to TRBJ2-5; TRBD2 might be the D (6 bases). CDR1 DFQATT and CDR2 SNEGSKA come from the germline V gene (reference sequence). Trimming removed 2 bases at V and 4 bases at J, with 11 bases between. The CDR3 is 13 residues long. CDR3 sequence reads: CSARLEGRETQYF. As DNA, the CDR3 is TGCAGTGCTAGATTGGAGGGGAGAGAGACCCAGTACTTC.

In this sample, this clonotype turned up a few times. The chain employs TRBV9 and TRBJ1-5; perhaps TRBD1 as D (6 bases). Germline-derived CDR1 and CDR2 are SGDLS and YYNGEE. Trimming stripped 0 bases from V and 3 bases from J, with 13 bases between. The CDR3 sequence is 16 residues long. DNA for the CDR3: TGTGCCAGCAGCGTAGAGCCAACAGGGTTCAATCAGCCCCAGCATTTT. It encodes CASSVEPTGFNQPQHF.

This clonotype occurred a few times. This chain uses TRBV29-1 with TRBJ2-2, with D unresolved. Per germline, CDR1 SQVTM and CDR2 ANQGSEA. V was pared by 1 base and J by 0 bases, with 12 bases between. This CDR3 is built from 16 residues. The CDR3 spells CSVEGAEAANTGELFF. The CDR3 DNA follows: TGCAGCGTTGAAGGGGCGGAAGCCGCGAACACCGGGGAGCTGTTTTTT.

The chain couples TRBV20-1 to TRBJ1-2, with D maybe TRBD1 (6 bases). Trimming stripped 4 bases from V and 2 bases from J, with 14 bases between. The germline gives CDR1 DFQATT, CDR2 SNEGSKA (reference sequence). The CDR3 consists of 14 residues. The CDR3: CSATGITGNYGYTF. The CDR3, as DNA: TGCAGTGCTACCGGGATCACAGGGAACTATGGCTACACCTTC.